This TCR beta chain stems from a study of OX40 agonist ivuxolimab in advanced cancers. Notes on the study in general: Partial responders receiving 0.1-3.0 mg/kg showed among the lowest clonal expansion.

Measured with immunoSEQ multiplex PCR; TCRdb has only the in-frame clones, and not every one. The sample comprises 65,000 to 75,000 clones, 82% of which are singletons, and about 0.42% rests with the top ten. Turning to this clone: Its antigen is not known.

Germline CDR1 MNHEY, CDR2 SMNVEV (reference sequence). Trimming removed 5 bases from V and 2 bases from J; junction bases left unmatched: 10. This CDR3 spans 16 amino acids. The sequence was obtained from an adult with an advanced solid tumor such as melanoma, head and neck, liver or kidney cancer. This material consisted of CD4+ or CD8+ T cells sorted from blood, taken in a trial of the OX40 agonist ivuxolimab. This chain uses TRBV27 with TRBJ2-3; 7 bases are a match to TRBD2. The CDR3 region is CASSILSGVNTDTQYF. CDR3 nucleotide sequence: TGTGCCAGCAGTATTCTCAGCGGGGTGAACACAGATACGCAGTATTTT.